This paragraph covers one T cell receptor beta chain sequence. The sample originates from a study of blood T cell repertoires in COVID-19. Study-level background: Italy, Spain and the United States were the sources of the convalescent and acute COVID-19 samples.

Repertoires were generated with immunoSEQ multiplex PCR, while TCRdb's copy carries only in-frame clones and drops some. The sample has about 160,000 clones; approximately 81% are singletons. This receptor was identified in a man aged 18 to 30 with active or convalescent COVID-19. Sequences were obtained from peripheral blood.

The CDR3 bases are TGCGCCAGCAGCTCGAACAGGAACACTGAAGCTTTCTTT. It yields the protein CASSSNRNTEAFF. The gene calls are TRBV5-1 and TRBJ1-1; D is ambiguous. The V end lost 3 bases, the J end lost 1 base, and 7 bases lay between the germline ends. Germline V gene data show CDR1 as SGHRS and CDR2 as YFSETQ. The CDR3 has 13 residues.